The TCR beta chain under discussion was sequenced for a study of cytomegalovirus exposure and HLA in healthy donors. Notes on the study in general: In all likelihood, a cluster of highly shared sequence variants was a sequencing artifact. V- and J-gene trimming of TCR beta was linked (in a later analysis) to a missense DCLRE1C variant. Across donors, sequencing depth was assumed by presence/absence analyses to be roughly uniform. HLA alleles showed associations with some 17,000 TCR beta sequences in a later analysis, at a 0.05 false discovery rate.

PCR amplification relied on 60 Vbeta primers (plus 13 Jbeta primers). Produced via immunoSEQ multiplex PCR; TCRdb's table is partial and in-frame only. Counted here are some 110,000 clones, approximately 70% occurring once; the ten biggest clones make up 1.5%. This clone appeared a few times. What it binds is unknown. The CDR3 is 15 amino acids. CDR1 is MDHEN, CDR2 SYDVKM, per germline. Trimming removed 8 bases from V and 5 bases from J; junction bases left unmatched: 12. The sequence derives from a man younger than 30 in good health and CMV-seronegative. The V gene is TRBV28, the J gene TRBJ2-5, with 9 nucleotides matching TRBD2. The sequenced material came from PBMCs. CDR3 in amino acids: CASFSWGRGGETQYF. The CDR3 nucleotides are TGTGCCAGCTTTTCATGGGGGCGGGGGGGGGAGACCCAGTACTTC. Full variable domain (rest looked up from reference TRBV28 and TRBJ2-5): DVKVTQSSRYLVKRTGEKVFLECVQDMDHENMFWYRQDPGLGLRLIYFSYDVKMKEKGDIPEGYSVSREKKERFSLILESASTNQTSMYLCASFSWGRGGETQYFGPGTRLLVL.